The 27 T cell receptor beta chains below all came from one sample that was sequenced in a study of Graves' ophthalmopathy and Graves' hyperthyroidism. Amplification of TCR beta CDR3 regions used RNA transcripts. HTBI primers were used in a first-round RT-PCR, which preceded a second-round multiplex PCR. One entry per CDR3 protein, called by TCRdb with MiXCR from the multiplex PCR reads. The sample has around 1,200,000 distinct CDR3 sequences; about 36% are singletons. The sample comprised peripheral blood or thyroid tissue (not recorded which). These receptors all come from an adult man with Graves' hyperthyroidism.

This chain links TRBV29-1 with TRBJ2-5, with 8 bases identical to TRBD1. Unmatched junction bases numbered 9, after V lost 7 bases and J lost 2 bases. Germline V gives CDR1 SQVTM, CDR2 ANQGSEA. The CDR3 contains 14 residues. The CDR3 here is CSDDRGGRQETQYF. The CDR3 DNA reads TGCAGCGATGACAGGGGTGGGAGGCAAGAGACCCAGTACTTC.

This clonotype was seen at least ten times. The chain joins TRBV5-1 to TRBJ1-6; 7 bases are a match to TRBD1. There are 18 residues in the CDR3. Trimming at V came to 0 bases and at J to 5 bases, leaving 11 bases not matched to a gene. Germline CDR1 and CDR2: SGHRS and YFSETQ. The chain's CDR3 is CASSLAAQGQANNSPLHF. The CDR3, as DNA: TGCGCCAGCAGCTTGGCCGCGCAAGGACAGGCGAATAATTCACCCCTCCACTTT.

This clonotype showed up just once. The chain links TRBV5-1 to TRBJ2-7; TRBD2 matches at 14 bases. Trimming took 4 bases from V and 2 from J; bases not matched to a gene: 8. Germline V gives CDR1 SGHRS, CDR2 YFSETQ. The CDR3 contains 17 residues. Here the CDR3 DNA reads TGCGCCAGCAGCCAGCGCCCGGGACTAGCGGGAGCCTACGAGCAGTACTTC. Its translation: CASSQRPGLAGAYEQYF.

A few counts support this clonotype. The chain recombines TRBV6-5 with TRBJ1-3; the D gene is possibly TRBD1 (6 bases). CDR1 MNHEY and CDR2 SVGAGI come from the germline V gene. This CDR3 is 14 amino acids long. With 8 bases removed from V and 4 bases from J, the gap between germline ends came to 15 bases. In DNA form, the CDR3 reads TGTGCCAGCGGCCGGGGGCCGGGAGGAAACACCATATATTTT. Amino acids: CASGRGPGGNTIYF.

This clonotype was counted a few times. V is TRBV20-1 and J is TRBJ1-5, with 7 bases aligning to TRBD1. CDR1 DFQATT and CDR2 SNEGSKA come from the germline V gene (reference sequence). The CDR3 runs 12 residues. CDR3 amino acids: CSAGQRNQPQHF. DNA for the CDR3: TGCAGCGCGGGACAGAGGAATCAGCCCCAGCATTTT.

The chain couples TRBV20-1 to TRBJ1-4, with D perhaps matching TRBD1 (5 bases). Germline V CDR1 and CDR2: DFQATT, SNEGSKA (reference sequence). With 5 bases removed from V and 3 bases from J, the gap between germline ends came to 13 bases. The CDR3 sequence is 14 residues long. For the CDR3, the DNA is TGCAGTGCTGCCTTGGGGGGGGCTAATGAAAAACTGTTTTTT. Amino acid sequence: CSAALGGANEKLFF.

This chain joins TRBV7-9 and TRBJ2-5; D is perhaps TRBD2 (5 bases). Trimming cost V 4 bases and J 2 bases, with 14 bases left between them. Germline assignment: CDR1 SEHNR and CDR2 FQNEAQ (reference sequence). This CDR3 has 15 amino acids. The CDR3 DNA sequence: TGTGCCAGCAGCTACCAACGGGATGTACAAGAGACCCAGTACTTC. This encodes CASSYQRDVQETQYF.

The DNA of the CDR3 is TGCAGCGTTGATGGGGGACTAGCGAGCAATGAGCAGTTCTTC. Translated, it gives CSVDGGLASNEQFF. The chain links TRBV29-1 to TRBJ2-5, with 10 bases that match TRBD2. The DNA matches TRBJ2-1 better at its end, which makes the J call doubtful. This CDR3 is built from 14 residues. Germline V gives CDR1 SQVTM, CDR2 ANQGSEA.

This sequence joins TRBV28 and TRBJ1-4; D possibly corresponds to TRBD1 (6 bases). The ends were cut back, 6 bases at V and 7 bases at J, with 21 bases in the middle. This CDR3 has 16 residues. Germline lookup yields CDR1 MDHEN and CDR2 SYDVKM. The CDR3 DNA sequence: TGTGCCAGCAGATCAAGGGGATCGGGGGCGGGTGAAAAACTGTTTTTT. This encodes CASRSRGSGAGEKLFF. Combining the CDR3 with reference TRBV28 and TRBJ1-4 gives the whole variable domain DVKVTQSSRYLVKRTGEKVFLECVQDMDHENMFWYRQDPGLGLRLIYFSYDVKMKEKGDIPEGYSVSREKKERFSLILESASTNQTSMYLCASRSRGSGAGEKLFFGSGTQLSVL.

In the case of this clonotype: A single base separates this from a much larger clone, so it may be a read error. The chain links TRBV9 to TRBJ2-5; D is perhaps TRBD1 or TRBD2 (6 bases each). In germline, CDR1 is SGDLS, CDR2 YYNGEE. The CDR3 spans 15 residues. The CDR3 here is CASSVVSGGGETQHF. The CDR3 nucleotides are TGTGCCAGCAGCGTAGTTTCCGGAGGGGGAGAGACCCAGCACTTC.

DNA for the CDR3: TGTGCCACCGGTAGGACAGGGGTCGGACCCCAGCATTTT. Amino acids: CATGRTGVGPQHF. The chain joins TRBV10-3 to TRBJ1-5; TRBD1 matches 9 bases. The V segment lost 10 bases and the J segment 10 bases; nucleotides outside the gene matches: 11. The CDR3 consists of 13 residues. Germline assignment: CDR1 ENHRY and CDR2 SYGVKD.

The rearrangement links TRBV7-8 to TRBJ2-2, with D perhaps matching TRBD2 (5 bases). Trimming stripped 1 base from V and 6 bases from J, with 18 bases between. The CDR3 has 17 residues. In germline, CDR1 is SGHVS, CDR2 FQNEAQ. The CDR3 loop is CASSLVGVVGSAGELFF. CDR3 DNA: TGTGCCAGCAGCTTAGTCGGGGTCGTTGGGAGTGCCGGGGAGCTGTTTTTT.

V is TRBV7-2 and J is TRBJ1-5; 7 positions match TRBD1. Germline CDR1 SGHTA, CDR2 FQGNSA. The CDR3 consists of 17 residues. V was clipped by 5 bases and J by 2 bases; unmatched bases: 12. This CDR3 reads CASSEDPTGMGNQPQHF. CDR3 nucleotide sequence: TGTGCCAGCAGCGAGGACCCGACAGGGATGGGCAATCAGCCCCAGCATTTT.

The rearrangement uses TRBV2 and TRBJ1-1; D remains unclear. Trimming removed 3 bases from V and 0 bases from J, with 14 bases in between. The CDR3 is 16 residues long. Germline-derived CDR1 and CDR2 are SNHLY and FYNNEI. The CDR3 region is CASSDWSGGLNTEAFF. In DNA form, the CDR3 reads TGTGCCAGCAGTGATTGGTCGGGAGGGCTGAACACTGAAGCTTTCTTT.

The V call is TRBV10-2, the J call TRBJ1-2, with unresolved D. Germline V gives CDR1 WSHSY, CDR2 SAAADI. Trimming pared 7 bases from V and 2 bases from J, leaving 20 bases between. The CDR3 loop spans 16 amino acids. CDR3 coding DNA: TGCGCCAGCACGGCAACGAACAGTCTTTTAAACTATGGCTACACCTTC. This codes for CASTATNSLLNYGYTF.

There are a few counts of this clonotype. The J gene is TRBJ2-5, the V gene TRBV7-2; D is undetermined. Germline V gene lookup returns CDR1 SGHTA and CDR2 FQGNSA. Between the trimmed V and J ends, which lost 5 bases and 2 bases, there was a span of 18 bases. The CDR3 runs to 16 residues. CDR3 residues: CASSLAGGRLQETQYF. CDR3 nucleotides: TGTGCCAGCAGCCTCGCCGGTGGGCGGCTGCAAGAGACCCAGTACTTC.

The chain links TRBV9 to TRBJ1-1; no clear D gene. Between the trimmed V and J ends, which lost 3 bases and 10 bases, there was a span of 16 bases. The germline V gene encodes CDR1 SGDLS and CDR2 YYNGEE. This CDR3 comprises 13 residues. The CDR3 DNA follows: TGTGCCAGCAGCGAGCGGGGAATCAGTCGAGCTTTCTTT. Protein: CASSERGISRAFF. The variable domain in full, with the rest retrieved from reference TRBV9 and TRBJ1-1, is DSGVTQTPKHLITATGQRVTLRCSPRSGDLSVYWYQQSLDQGLQFLIQYYNGEERAKGNILERFSAQQFPDLHSELNLSSLELGDSALYFCASSERGISRAFFGQGTRLTVV.

About this clonotype: The junction and the germline gene differ at one end; a read error may be behind it. V is TRBV19 and J is TRBJ1-2; D not resolved. This CDR3 contains 13 residues. From germline, CDR1 is LNHDA and CDR2 SQIVND (reference sequence). The CDR3 coding sequence is TGTTCCAGTAGTAACGACCGGCGCTCTGGAAACACCTTC. Translated: CSSSNDRRSGNTF.

This clonotype was recorded a few times. The chain carries TRBV7-6 and TRBJ1-3; tentatively, D is TRBD1 (5 bases). Looked up from germline, CDR1 is SGHVS and CDR2 is FNYEAQ. CDR3 length: 16 amino acids. Trimming cost V 5 bases and J 0 bases, with 14 bases left between them. CDR3 bases: TGTGCCAGCAGCCCCCTACGGGACCTCTCTGGAAACACCATATATTTT. Its protein is CASSPLRDLSGNTIYF. Full variable domain (remainder filled in from reference TRBV7-6 and TRBJ1-3): GAGVSQSPRYKVTKRGQDVALRCDPISGHVSLYWYRQALGQGPEFLTYFNYEAQQDKSGLPNDRFSAERPEGSISTLTIQRTEQRDSAMYRCASSPLRDLSGNTIYFGEGSWLTVV.

This chain connects TRBV10-3 to TRBJ2-6, with D unclear. CDR1 ENHRY and CDR2 SYGVKD come from the germline V gene. V gave up 3 bases and J gave up 0 bases, with 12 bases separating them. This CDR3 is built from 17 residues. CDR3 nucleotide sequence: TGTGCCATCAGTGACCCAGGTCGCCTCTCTGGGGCCAACGTCCTGACTTTC. This codes for CAISDPGRLSGANVLTF.

This chain connects TRBV4-3 to TRBJ2-7; unclear D gene. Germline CDR1 is LGHNA and CDR2 is YSLEER. CDR3 length: 14 amino acids. The V end was cut by 1 base, the J end by 2 bases, with 9 bases between. The CDR3 reads CASSQGLGPYEQYF. Written as DNA, the CDR3 is TGCGCCAGCAGCCAAGGGCTAGGTCCCTACGAGCAGTACTTC.

Comments on this clonotype: A much more abundant neighbour one base away suggests this may be a read error. The chain combines TRBV5-1 with TRBJ1-4; D unclear. The CDR3 covers 15 residues. V was pared by 0 bases and J by 3 bases, with 9 bases between. Germline CDR1 is SGHRS and CDR2 is YFSETQ. CDR3 amino acids: CASSLEGMPNEKLFF. The DNA for the CDR3 is TGCGCCAGCAGCTTGGAAGGGATGCCTAATGAAAAACTGTTTTTT. Looking up the rest from reference TRBV5-1 and TRBJ1-4 gives the full variable domain: KAGVTQTPRYLIKTRGQQVTLSCSPISGHRSVSWYQQTPGQGLQFLFEYFSETQRNKGNFPGRFSGRQFSNSRSEMNVSTLELGDSALYLCASSLEGMPNEKLFFGSGTQLSVL.

A remark on this clonotype: A much larger clone lies one base from this, so it may be a read error. This sequence joins TRBV7-2 and TRBJ1-2; D remains unclear. CDR1 SGHTA and CDR2 FQGNSA come from the germline V gene. CDR3 length equals 14 residues. CDR3 coding DNA: TGTGCCAGCAGCCCCGGTGGAGCTAACTATGACTACACCTTC. Its translation: CASSPGGANYDYTF. The whole variable domain, remainder taken from reference TRBV7-2 and TRBJ1-2, is GAGVSQSPSNKVTEKGKDVELRCDPISGHTALYWYRQSLGQGLEFLIYFQGNSAPDKSGLPSDRFSAERTGGSVSTLTIQRTQQEDSAVYLCASSPGGANYDYTFGSGTRLTVV.

This clonotype has a count of ten or more. The V call is TRBV7-2, the J call TRBJ1-5; no clear D. Trimming pared 1 base from V and 3 bases from J, leaving 22 bases between. Germline V gene data show CDR1 as SGHTA and CDR2 as FQGNSA. The CDR3 runs 19 residues. The CDR3 region has the DNA TGTGCCAGCAGCTTAGAGCCCTCCGTGGAGGGTTGGAACAATCAGCCCCAGCATTTT. It translates to CASSLEPSVEGWNNQPQHF.

The chain recombines TRBV19 with TRBJ2-2; D may be TRBD1 (5 bases). The CDR3 is 14 residues long. Per the germline V gene, CDR1 is LNHDA and CDR2 is SQIVND (reference sequence). V lost 10 bases and J lost 0, with 12 bases in between. The CDR3 region is CAIQGTSNTGELFF. The DNA for the CDR3 is TGTGCCATCCAGGGAACGTCGAACACCGGGGAGCTGTTTTTT. Variable domain in full (rest from reference TRBV19 and TRBJ2-2): DGGITQSPKYLFRKEGQNVTLSCEQNLNHDAMYWYRQDPGQGLRLIYYSQIVNDFQKGDIAEGYSVSREKKESFPLTVTSAQKNPTAFYLCAIQGTSNTGELFFGEGSRLTVL.

The rearrangement uses TRBV29-1 and TRBJ1-1, with TRBD1 matching 7 bases. This CDR3 region has 13 residues. V shed 6 bases and J 4 bases; nucleotides not matched to a gene: 8. Germline values: CDR1 SQVTM, CDR2 ANQGSEA. Here the CDR3 reads CSVEGAWGTEAFF. The CDR3 DNA sequence: TGCAGCGTCGAGGGGGCGTGGGGCACTGAAGCTTTCTTT.

The CDR3 sequence: CSALVLTF. For the CDR3, the DNA is TGCAGCGCACTCGTCCTGACTTTC. V is TRBV29-1 and J is TRBJ2-6; no firm D call. The CDR3 is 8 amino acids. Trimming cost V 7 bases and J 12 bases, with 4 bases left between them. Germline lookup yields CDR1 SQVTM and CDR2 ANQGSEA.